Below, 23 T cell receptor beta chains from the same sample are listed, as sequenced in a study of early T cells in non-severe SARS-CoV-2 infection. One entry per CDR3 protein, called by TCRdb with MiXCR from the 5' RACE reads. The data contain about 80,000 distinct CDR3 sequences, 5% of them singletons. This material consisted of whole blood, taken at baseline. These receptors originate from an adult who was a healthcare worker with PCR-confirmed SARS-CoV-2 infection or an uninfected control (not recorded which).

This clonotype was counted between two and nine times. The rearrangement joins TRBV28 to TRBJ1-1; unclear D gene. The CDR3 has 13 amino acids. The V gene's germline CDR1 is MDHEN and CDR2 SYDVKM. Deletions cut 3 bases from V and 4 bases from J, with 9 bases between. The CDR3 nucleotides are TGTGCCAGCAGTTTTGGCAAGGCCACTGAAGCTTTCTTT. Protein: CASSFGKATEAFF.

This clonotype was counted ten times or more. The chain has TRBV30 and TRBJ1-6; no clear D. This CDR3 comprises 14 residues. Trimming took 5 bases from V and 10 from J, leaving 18 bases between them. CDR1 and CDR2 (germline): GTSNPN, SVGIG (reference sequence). CDR3 nucleotides: TGTGCCTGGGCCGACTTGACGGGCAAATCACCCCTCCACTTT. Translation gives CAWADLTGKSPLHF.

This clonotype was seen many times. V is TRBV24-1 and J is TRBJ1-5, with 8 bases identical to TRBD1. Unmatched junction bases numbered 4, after V lost 3 bases and J lost 1 base. The V gene's germline CDR1 is KGHDR and CDR2 SFDVKD. CDR3 length: 16 residues. In nucleotides, the CDR3 is TGTGCCACCAGTGATACACAGGGGGTAAGCAATCAGCCCCAGCATTTT. Translated: CATSDTQGVSNQPQHF.

V and J are TRBV15 and TRBJ2-7; unclear D gene. The CDR3 spans 13 residues. Germline V gene data show CDR1 as LNHNV and CDR2 as YYDKDF (reference sequence). V was pared by 0 bases and J by 9 bases, with 12 bases between. Here the CDR3 DNA reads TGTGCCACCAGCAGAGACCCTCTTTTAGGGCAGTACTTC. This sequence encodes CATSRDPLLGQYF.

J is TRBJ2-7 and V is TRBV5-1; TRBD2 agrees at 7 bases. Germline V gives CDR1 SGHRS, CDR2 YFSETQ. This CDR3 has 14 amino acids. V trimming: 4 bases; J trimming: 4 bases; junction bases outside the gene matches: 8. In DNA form, the CDR3 reads TGCGCCAGCAGCGGGGGGGACCCTGGGTACGAGCAGTACTTC. It is translated as CASSGGDPGYEQYF.

In this sample, this clonotype turned up many times. The genes are TRBV6-5 and TRBJ2-1, with D maybe TRBD2 (5 bases). The CDR3 covers 13 residues. Germline CDR1 and CDR2: MNHEY and SVGAGI. V was pared by 6 bases and J by 7 bases, with 13 bases between. The CDR3 sequence: CASSPSTGNEQFF. The CDR3 DNA is TGTGCCAGCAGCCCCTCAACGGGAAATGAGCAGTTCTTC.

This clonotype was seen ten or more times. The J gene is TRBJ1-5, the V gene TRBV12-3 or TRBV12-4; D is unclear. The CDR3 spans 14 residues. V lost 6 bases, J lost 3 bases, and 12 bases lay in between. DNA for the CDR3: TGTGCCAGCAGCCCTGGCGACCCCAATCAGCCCCAGCATTTT. Translated, it gives CASSPGDPNQPQHF.

V gene TRBV10-1 combines with J gene TRBJ2-1, with D perhaps matching TRBD2 (6 bases). Trimming took off 6 bases at V and 9 bases at J, with 21 bases between the two ends. Germline CDR1 reads WNHNN; CDR2 reads SYGVQD (reference sequence). The CDR3 runs to 15 residues. CDR3 amino acids: CASSSGRGLAGEQFF. CDR3 DNA: TGCGCCAGCAGCTCCGGGAGAGGCTTGGCGGGTGAGCAGTTCTTC.

This clonotype was seen only a few times. The rearrangement uses TRBV5-1 and TRBJ2-3; the D call may be TRBD1 or TRBD2 (5 bases each). The germline V and J ends were trimmed by 7 bases and 6 bases, with 30 bases remaining between them. This CDR3 is built from 18 residues. Germline lookup yields CDR1 SGHRS and CDR2 YFSETQ. The CDR3 DNA sequence: TGCGCCAGCTTGAGTGGGGGACCCGCCATGGACGTTCCGGATACGCAGTATTTT. Translation gives CASLSGGPAMDVPDTQYF.

This clonotype occurred a few times. CDR3 DNA sequence: TGTGCCTGGATCGGTTCCAGGGACGGGACTTTCTTT. Protein: CAWIGSRDGTFF. This chain joins TRBV30 and TRBJ1-1; tentatively, D is TRBD1 (5 bases). Trimming shortened V by 4 bases and J by 12 bases, and 18 bases separated the two germline ends. The CDR3 runs to 12 residues. Germline V gene sequence: CDR1 GTSNPN, CDR2 SVGIG (reference sequence).

This clonotype turned up a few times. The chain recombines TRBV20-1 with TRBJ1-1, with D unresolved. CDR1 and CDR2 (germline): DFQATT, SNEGSKA (reference sequence). The CDR3 loop spans 13 amino acids. Deletions cut 6 bases from V and 2 bases from J, with 13 bases between. The chain's CDR3 is CSASPHKNTEAFF. The CDR3 DNA follows: TGCAGTGCCTCACCCCACAAAAACACTGAAGCTTTCTTT.

The J gene is TRBJ2-7, the V gene TRBV19; 12 bases match TRBD1. V dropped 8 bases and J dropped 6; count of bases not matched to a gene: 5. The V gene's germline CDR1 is LNHDA and CDR2 SQIVND (reference sequence). The CDR3 covers 13 residues. The CDR3 loop is CASSGTGGTEQYF. CDR3 nucleotides: TGTGCCAGTTCGGGGACAGGGGGCACCGAGCAGTACTTC.

The chain links TRBV5-1 to TRBJ1-5, with unresolved D. Trimming left V 0 bases short and J 6 bases short, with 13 bases between. The CDR3 extends over 15 amino acids. Germline-derived CDR1 and CDR2 are SGHRS and YFSETQ. The chain's CDR3 is CASSLAGGLSQPQHF. The CDR3 DNA reads TGCGCCAGCAGCTTGGCAGGTGGGTTAAGTCAGCCCCAGCATTTT.

This clonotype was found many times. This chain connects TRBV20-1 to TRBJ1-2; weak D call: TRBD1 (5 bases). The germline V gene has CDR1 DFQATT and CDR2 SNEGSKA (reference sequence). Trimming left V 5 bases short and J 5 bases short, with 15 bases between. The CDR3 is 13 amino acids. The CDR3 reads CSAELGGGYGYTF. Written as DNA, the CDR3 is TGCAGTGCTGAGCTGGGGGGAGGGTATGGCTACACCTTC.

This clonotype was recorded at least ten times. The chain carries TRBV5-4 and TRBJ2-1, with 9 bases that match TRBD2. The CDR3 consists of 15 residues. Germline-derived CDR1 and CDR2 are SGHNT and YYREEE (reference sequence). V gave up 7 bases and J gave up 4 bases; unmatched junction bases: 9. CDR3 residues: CASGLAGVKYNEQFF. The CDR3 coding sequence is TGTGCCAGCGGGTTAGCGGGAGTAAAATACAATGAGCAGTTCTTC.

CDR3: CASSPGTGKGEQYF. In DNA form, the CDR3 reads TGTGCCAGCAGCCCGGGGACAGGGAAAGGGGAGCAGTACTTC. This chain joins TRBV7-9 and TRBJ2-7, with 9 positions matching TRBD1. Germline assignment: CDR1 SEHNR and CDR2 FQNEAQ (reference sequence). The length of the CDR3 is 14 residues. The ends lost 5 bases at V and 7 bases at J; junction bases unmatched: 9.

Many counts were recorded for this clonotype. The chain couples TRBV7-6 to TRBJ2-5; D is unresolved. V was clipped by 5 bases and J by 4 bases, with 11 bases between them. Germline-derived CDR1 and CDR2 are SGHVS and FNYEAQ. The CDR3 extends over 13 amino acids. CDR3 coding DNA: TGTGCCAGCAGCGCCCGCGTGCCAGAGACCCAGTACTTC. Translating gives CASSARVPETQYF.

This clonotype was found a few times. The chain has TRBV7-3 and TRBJ1-5; possibly TRBD1 for D (6 bases). The CDR3 runs 13 residues. Germline CDR1 reads SGHTA; CDR2 reads FQGTGA. Trimming pared 5 bases from V and 5 bases from J, leaving 10 bases between. For the CDR3, the DNA is TGTGCCAGCAGCCCAGGGGTGTATCAGCCCCAGCATTTT. It specifies CASSPGVYQPQHF.

This clonotype appeared many times. The J gene is TRBJ1-3, the V gene TRBV7-6; D gene unclear. This CDR3 is built from 14 residues. Trimming removed 5 bases from V and 5 bases from J, with 13 bases in between. Germline lookup yields CDR1 SGHVS and CDR2 FNYEAQ. The CDR3 is CASSPEGMRNTIYF. The CDR3 DNA reads TGTGCCAGCAGCCCCGAGGGAATGCGAAACACCATATATTTT.

This clonotype has ten or more counts. V and J are TRBV20-1 and TRBJ2-4; the D gene is possibly TRBD1 (5 bases). The CDR3 consists of 14 residues. V shed 3 bases and J shed 0 bases, with 9 bases lying between them. Germline V gene sequence: CDR1 DFQATT, CDR2 SNEGSKA (reference sequence). The CDR3 spells CSASTGLAKNIQYF. For the CDR3, the DNA is TGCAGTGCTAGTACAGGTCTAGCCAAAAACATTCAGTACTTC.

This rearrangement joins TRBV20-1 to TRBJ2-7; 7 bases fit TRBD2. The germline CDR1 and CDR2 sequences are DFQATT and SNEGSKA (reference sequence). V shed 0 bases, J shed 1 base, and the junction held 3 bases outside the gene matches. CDR3 size: 14 residues. This chain's CDR3 is CSARETSRSYEQYF. As DNA, the CDR3 is TGCAGTGCTAGAGAGACTAGCCGATCCTACGAGCAGTACTTC.

This clonotype was seen repeatedly, ten times or more. V and J are TRBV7-2 and TRBJ2-4; 7 positions agree with TRBD2. V was pared by 5 bases and J by 6 bases, with 13 bases of the junction left unmatched. The CDR3 consists of 16 residues. The germline CDR1 and CDR2 sequences are SGHTA and FQGNSA. The CDR3 DNA reads TGTGCCAGCAGCCCGGTGGGGGGAGGGGTTCCAAACATTCAGTACTTC. Its translation is CASSPVGGGVPNIQYF.

This sequence joins TRBV14 and TRBJ2-3; TRBD1 is a possible D gene (5 bases). The CDR3 runs to 16 residues. Looked up from germline, CDR1 is SGHDN and CDR2 is FVKESK. V was shortened by 3 bases and J by 0 bases, with 13 bases between the two germline ends. Written as DNA, the CDR3 is TGTGCCAGCAGCCACAGACAGTACGCTAGCACAGATACGCAGTATTTT. It translates to CASSHRQYASTDTQYF.